The 24 T cell receptor beta chains listed next were all sequenced from one sample in a study of tumor and adjacent non-tumor tissue in lung cancer. Three rounds of nested PCR, following a modified ARM-PCR protocol, produced the TCRbeta library. TCRdb processed the multiplex PCR reads anew with MiXCR; each CDR3 protein has one entry. The sample includes 120,000 or so distinct CDR3 sequences, over 65% seen only once; the top ten take roughly 13%. This sample's RNA came from whole unsorted tissue. The sequencing sample was made of lung tumor tissue. The receptors shown here come from a young man with non-small cell lung cancer.

As concerns this clonotype: A single base separates this from a much larger clone, so it may be a read error. The chain carries TRBV6-2 or TRBV6-3 and TRBJ2-2, with 7 bases matching TRBD1. Trimming cost V 6 bases and J 5 bases; bases outside gene matches: 9. This CDR3 is 15 amino acids long. Germline V gene lookup returns CDR1 MNHEY and CDR2 SVGEGT. The CDR3 sequence: CASRKEGARTGELFF. For the CDR3, the DNA is TGTGCCAGCAGAAAAGAGGGGGCCCGGACCGGGGAGCTGTTTTTT.

This clonotype was observed many times. The rearrangement joins TRBV20-1 to TRBJ1-1, with D perhaps TRBD1 (5 bases). Germline values: CDR1 DFQATT, CDR2 SNEGSKA (reference sequence). The CDR3 extends over 13 amino acids. V was trimmed by 5 bases and J by 7 bases, leaving 17 bases between them. The CDR3 DNA sequence: TGCAGTGCTCCGCACGGGGGAAGGGGTGAAGCTTTCTTT. The encoded protein is CSAPHGGRGEAFF.

A word on this clonotype: One junction end does not reproduce the germline sequence, and a read error may be involved. This chain links TRBV20-1 with TRBJ2-3, with 7 bases identical to TRBD1. The CDR3 runs 15 residues. Germline V gene data show CDR1 as DFQATT and CDR2 as SNEGSKA (reference sequence). The chain's CDR3 is CNADRQGASTDTQYF. The CDR3 DNA follows: TGCAATGCTGACCGACAGGGTGCTAGCACAGATACGCAGTATTTT.

The chain couples TRBV5-1 to TRBJ2-1; 8 nucleotides line up with TRBD2. Per the germline V gene, CDR1 is SGHRS and CDR2 is YFSETQ. V lost 4 bases to trimming and J lost 5 bases; unmatched junction nucleotides: 11. This CDR3 region has 16 residues. CDR3 sequence (DNA): TGCGCCAGCAGCAGGGGGGCGGGAGGTCTCCACAATGAGCAGTTCTTC. It translates to CASSRGAGGLHNEQFF.

The CDR3 nucleotides read TGCAGCGTTGCCTTCGGGATAGGTGCGTCCGAGCAGTACTTC. Residues: CSVAFGIGASEQYF. The V call is TRBV29-1, the J call TRBJ2-7, with TRBD2 as a possible D gene (5 bases). Germline values: CDR1 SQVTM, CDR2 ANQGSEA. The V and J ends lost 4 bases and 6 bases respectively, with 19 bases between them. This CDR3 has 14 residues.

The chain recombines TRBV10-3 with TRBJ1-6; 9 bases are shared with TRBD1. J was trimmed by 8 bases and V by 6 bases; bases with no gene match: 5. The CDR3 spans 14 residues. CDR1 and CDR2 (germline): ENHRY, SYGVKD. The CDR3 loop reads CAISMTGGDSPLHF. CDR3 coding DNA: TGTGCCATCAGCATGACAGGGGGGGATTCACCCCTCCACTTT.

This clonotype was seen at least ten times. The chain links TRBV12-3 or TRBV12-4 to TRBJ2-5, with TRBD1 identical over 7 bases. V gave up 4 bases and J gave up 5 bases; unmatched junction bases: 7. The CDR3 sequence is 14 residues long. The CDR3 spells CASSSDRSFETQYF. CDR3 sequence (DNA): TGTGCCAGCAGTTCGGACAGGAGTTTCGAGACCCAGTACTTC.

About this clonotype itself: Its ends do not fully match the called genes, so a read error is possible. The rearrangement links TRBV24-1 to TRBJ2-7, with TRBD1 identical over 10 bases. Germline CDR1 KGHDR, CDR2 SFDVKD. This CDR3 has 15 residues. Written as DNA, the CDR3 is TGTGCCGCCAGTGATCGGGGGACAGGGGACTACGAGCAGTACTTC. Its protein is CAASDRGTGDYEQYF.

In its sample, this clonotype was seen many times. The chain recombines TRBV6-1 with TRBJ2-7; 8 bases are shared with TRBD2. The germline V gene encodes CDR1 MNHNS and CDR2 SASEGT. The V segment lost 6 bases and the J segment 0 bases; nucleotides outside the gene matches: 4. The CDR3 runs to 14 residues. This chain's CDR3 is CASSSAGASYEQYF. The CDR3 nucleotides are TGTGCCAGCAGCTCAGCGGGGGCCTCCTACGAGCAGTACTTC.

The chain links TRBV29-1 to TRBJ1-2; the D gene is possibly TRBD1 (6 bases). The CDR3 is made up of 13 amino acids. The V gene's germline CDR1 is SQVTM and CDR2 ANQGSEA. Deletions cut 7 bases from V and 5 bases from J, with 17 bases between. Here the CDR3 reads CSASDSRVYGYTF. The CDR3 DNA is TGCAGCGCATCGGACAGTAGGGTGTATGGCTACACCTTC.

Comments on this clonotype: Since no conserved phenylalanine or tryptophan closes the CDR3, a read error is the likely cause. The DNA is omitted, as the CDR3 cannot be located on it reliably, and the CDR3 follows TCRdb's listing. V and J are TRBV20-1 and TRBJ2-1; TRBD1 is the table's D call, not checked against the DNA. Per the germline V gene, CDR1 is DFQATT and CDR2 is SNEGSKA (reference sequence). The CDR3 is 14 amino acids long, termini counted. The CDR3 region is CSVPEGKAYNEQFS.

Comments on this clonotype: One base away lies a much larger clone, so this may be a sequencing read error. This chain links TRBV6-1 with TRBJ1-1, with a tentative D call TRBD1 (5 bases). CDR1 and CDR2 (germline): MNHNS, SASEGT. The CDR3 is 14 residues long. Trimming removed 5 bases from V and 5 bases from J, with 15 bases in between. CDR3 sequence: CASSLQRGGTEAFF. The CDR3, as DNA: TGTGCCAGCAGTTTACAGAGGGGCGGGACTGAAGCTTTCTTT.

As concerns this clonotype: Germline is not matched at one junction end, which may reflect a read error. V gene TRBV6-5 combines with J gene TRBJ2-5; D is unresolved. Germline assignment: CDR1 MNHEY and CDR2 SVGAGI. The CDR3 has 14 residues. CDR3 nucleotides: TGTGCCAGCAGTTACGACTGCAGTATAGAGGCCCAGTACTTC. Amino acid sequence: CASSYDCSIEAQYF.

This sequence joins TRBV29-1 and TRBJ1-1; no clear D. Germline-derived CDR1 and CDR2 are SQVTM and ANQGSEA. The CDR3 is made up of 11 amino acids. CDR3 nucleotide sequence: TGCACCATTGAAACTTACACTGAAGCTTTCTTT. Its protein is CTIETYTEAFF.

This clonotype was found many times. This chain connects TRBV10-2 to TRBJ2-3; no clear D. V shed 6 bases and J shed 2 bases, with 6 bases lying between them. The CDR3 loop spans 12 amino acids. CDR1 WSHSY and CDR2 SAAADI come from the germline V gene. The CDR3 DNA is TGCGCCAGCAGGTCCAACACAGATACGCAGTATTTT. Protein sequence: CASRSNTDTQYF.

The table lists this clonotype with many counts. The chain links TRBV6-5 to TRBJ2-3; D possibly corresponds to TRBD1 (6 bases). This CDR3 has 15 residues. V was clipped by 8 bases and J by 6 bases, with 21 bases between them. CDR1 and CDR2 from the germline V gene are MNHEY and SVGAGI. DNA of the CDR3: TGTGCCAGCCAAAGGGGACACGGAGGCTGGGATACGCAGTATTTT. As protein: CASQRGHGGWDTQYF.

The chain joins TRBV20-1 to TRBJ1-5; 11 bases are shared with TRBD1. Germline V gene data show CDR1 as DFQATT and CDR2 as SNEGSKA (reference sequence). V lost 0 bases and J lost 6; bases outside the gene matches: 4. This CDR3 region has 15 residues. CDR3 sequence (DNA): TGCAGTGCTAGAGAAGGGACAGGGGGGATTCAGCCCCAGCATTTT. Its protein product is CSAREGTGGIQPQHF.

Comments on this clonotype: Sequence at one end of the junction differs from germline and may be a read error. The chain couples TRBV20-1 to TRBJ1-6; D call uncertain. CDR1 is DFQATT, CDR2 SNEGSKA, per germline (reference sequence). CDR3 length equals 17 residues. CDR3 region: CSVRASDGSSYNSPLHF. DNA of the CDR3: TGCAGTGTTAGAGCCTCCGACGGGAGCTCCTATAATTCACCCCTCCACTTT.

Ten or more counts support this clonotype. The chain has TRBV5-6 and TRBJ2-1, with D hard to call. The CDR3 is 16 residues long. Per germline, CDR1 SGHDT and CDR2 YYEEEE. Trimming took 4 bases from V and 0 from J, leaving 14 bases between them. CDR3 loop: CASSRQEVSSYNEQFF. The DNA for the CDR3 is TGTGCCAGCAGCCGCCAAGAGGTTAGCTCCTACAATGAGCAGTTCTTC.

Details on this clonotype: This may arise from a read error, as a much more abundant clone is one base away. CDR3 sequence: CASSHLDGTSGLNEQFF. Written as DNA, the CDR3 is TGTGCCAGCAGCCACTTAGATGGGACTAGCGGTTTGAATGAGCAGTTCTTC. The chain is built from TRBV4-2 and TRBJ2-1, with 11 nucleotides matching TRBD2. Germline loops: CDR1 LGHNA, CDR2 YNFKEQ. V shed 3 bases and J 7 bases; nucleotides not matched to a gene: 11. The CDR3 consists of 17 residues.

This clonotype showed up just a few times. No conserved phenylalanine or tryptophan ends this CDR3, so it is likely a read error. The chain is built from TRBV20-1 and TRBJ1-1, with D possibly TRBD1 on 5 matching bases. CDR1 is DFQATT and CDR2 is SNEGSKA in the germline V gene (reference sequence). Deletions cut 3 bases from V and 2 bases from J, with 10 bases between. This CDR3 contains 13 residues. CDR3 DNA sequence: TGCAGTGCTAGTCCCGGGACTAACACTGAAGCTTTCTCT. This sequence encodes CSASPGTNTEAFS.

The chain employs TRBV5-1 and TRBJ2-1, with D possibly TRBD1 on 6 matching bases. From germline, CDR1 is SGHRS and CDR2 YFSETQ. V was shortened by 7 bases and J by 8 bases, with 16 bases between the two germline ends. The CDR3 length is 13 residues. CDR3 residues: CASSKGDTDEQFF. The CDR3 coding sequence is TGCGCCAGCTCGAAGGGGGATACCGATGAGCAGTTCTTC. The full variable domain, in which reference TRBV5-1 and TRBJ2-1 provide the parts outside the CDR3, is KAGVTQTPRYLIKTRGQQVTLSCSPISGHRSVSWYQQTPGQGLQFLFEYFSETQRNKGNFPGRFSGRQFSNSRSEMNVSTLELGDSALYLCASSKGDTDEQFFGPGTRLTVL.

This clonotype appeared a single time. The chain employs TRBV29-1 and TRBJ2-1; 7 nucleotides align to TRBD1. The CDR3 runs 12 residues. CDR1 is SQVTM and CDR2 is ANQGSEA in the germline V gene. J gave up 8 bases and V 4 bases, and 5 bases lay outside the gene matches. The CDR3 DNA reads TGCAGCGTTGTTGAGGGGGCCTATGAGCAGTTCTTC. Its protein is CSVVEGAYEQFF.

This clonotype has at least ten counts. V and J are TRBV29-1 and TRBJ1-2, with 9 bases fitting TRBD1. Per the germline V gene, CDR1 is SQVTM and CDR2 is ANQGSEA. The V segment lost 2 bases and the J segment 6 bases; nucleotides outside the gene matches: 4. CDR3 length equals 13 residues. CDR3 sequence: CSVEPQGADGYTF. The CDR3 DNA follows: TGCAGCGTTGAACCACAGGGGGCAGATGGCTACACCTTC.